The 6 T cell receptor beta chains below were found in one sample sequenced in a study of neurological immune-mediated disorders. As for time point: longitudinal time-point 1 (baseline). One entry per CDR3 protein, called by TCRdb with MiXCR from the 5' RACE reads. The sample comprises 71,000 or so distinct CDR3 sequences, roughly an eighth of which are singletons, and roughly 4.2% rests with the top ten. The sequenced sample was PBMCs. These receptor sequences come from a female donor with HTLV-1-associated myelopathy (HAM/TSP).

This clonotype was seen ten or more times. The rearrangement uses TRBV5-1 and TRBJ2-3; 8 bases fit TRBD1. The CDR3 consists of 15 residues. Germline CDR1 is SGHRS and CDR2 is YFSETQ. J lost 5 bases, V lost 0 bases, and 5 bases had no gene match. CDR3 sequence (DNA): TGCGCCAGCAGCTTGGGTCAGGGGGCCGTAGATACGCAGTATTTT. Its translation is CASSLGQGAVDTQYF.

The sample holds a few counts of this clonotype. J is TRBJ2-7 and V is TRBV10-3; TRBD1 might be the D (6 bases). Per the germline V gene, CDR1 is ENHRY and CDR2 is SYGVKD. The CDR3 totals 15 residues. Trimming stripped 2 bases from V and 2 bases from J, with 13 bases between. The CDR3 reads CAISEPGHSTYEQYF. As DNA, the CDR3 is TGTGCCATCAGTGAGCCGGGACACTCAACCTACGAGCAGTACTTC.

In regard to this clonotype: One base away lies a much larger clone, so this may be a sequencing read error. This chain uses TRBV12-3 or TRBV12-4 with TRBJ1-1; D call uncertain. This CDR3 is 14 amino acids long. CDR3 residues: CASGLLGGSTEAFF. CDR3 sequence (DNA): TGTGCCAGCGGTTTATTGGGCGGGAGCACTGAAGCTTTCTTT.

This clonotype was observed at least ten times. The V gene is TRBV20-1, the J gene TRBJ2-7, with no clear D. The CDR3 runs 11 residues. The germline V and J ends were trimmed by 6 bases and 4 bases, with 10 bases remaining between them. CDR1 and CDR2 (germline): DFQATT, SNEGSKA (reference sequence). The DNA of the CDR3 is TGCAGTGCCATAACTAATTACGAGCAGTACTTC. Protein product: CSAITNYEQYF.

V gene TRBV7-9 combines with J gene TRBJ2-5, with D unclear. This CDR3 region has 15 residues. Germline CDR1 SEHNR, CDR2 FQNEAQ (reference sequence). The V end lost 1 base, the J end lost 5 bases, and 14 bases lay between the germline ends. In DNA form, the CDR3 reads TGTGCCAGCAGCTTAGGCTCCCTCCCCTGTGAGACCCAGTACTTC. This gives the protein CASSLGSLPCETQYF. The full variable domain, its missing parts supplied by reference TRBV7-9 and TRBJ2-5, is DTGVSQNPRHKITKRGQNVTFRCDPISEHNRLYWYRQTLGQGPEFLTYFQNEAQLEKSRLLSDRFSAERPKGSFSTLEIQRTEQGDSAMYLCASSLGSLPCETQYFGPGTRLLVL.

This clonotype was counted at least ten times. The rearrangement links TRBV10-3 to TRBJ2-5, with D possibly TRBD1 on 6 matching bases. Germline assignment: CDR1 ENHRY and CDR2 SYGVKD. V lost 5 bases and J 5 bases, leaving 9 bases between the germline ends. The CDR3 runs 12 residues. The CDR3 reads CAISHREETQYF. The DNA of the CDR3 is TGTGCCATCAGTCACAGGGAGGAGACCCAGTACTTC.